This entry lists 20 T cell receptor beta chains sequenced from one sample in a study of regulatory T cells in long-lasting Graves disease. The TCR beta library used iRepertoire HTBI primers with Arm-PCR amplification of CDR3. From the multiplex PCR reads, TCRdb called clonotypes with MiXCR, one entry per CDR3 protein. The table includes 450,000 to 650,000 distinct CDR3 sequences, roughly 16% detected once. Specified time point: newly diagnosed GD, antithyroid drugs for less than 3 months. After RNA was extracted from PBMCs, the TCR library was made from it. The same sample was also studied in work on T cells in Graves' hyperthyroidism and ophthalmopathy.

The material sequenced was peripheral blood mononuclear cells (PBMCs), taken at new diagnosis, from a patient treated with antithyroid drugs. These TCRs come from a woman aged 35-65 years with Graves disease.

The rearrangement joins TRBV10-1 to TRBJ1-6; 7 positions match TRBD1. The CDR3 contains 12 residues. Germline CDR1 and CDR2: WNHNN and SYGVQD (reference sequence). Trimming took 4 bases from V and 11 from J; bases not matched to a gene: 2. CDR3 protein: CASSGQGPPLHF. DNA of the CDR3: TGCGCCAGCAGTGGACAGGGCCCACCCCTCCACTTT.

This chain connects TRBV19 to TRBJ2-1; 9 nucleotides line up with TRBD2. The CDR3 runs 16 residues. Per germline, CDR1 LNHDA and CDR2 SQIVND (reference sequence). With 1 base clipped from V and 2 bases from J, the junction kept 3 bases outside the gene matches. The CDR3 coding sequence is TGTGCCAGTAGTATAGGCGTAGCGGGGGCCTACAATGAGCAGTTCTTC. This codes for CASSIGVAGAYNEQFF.

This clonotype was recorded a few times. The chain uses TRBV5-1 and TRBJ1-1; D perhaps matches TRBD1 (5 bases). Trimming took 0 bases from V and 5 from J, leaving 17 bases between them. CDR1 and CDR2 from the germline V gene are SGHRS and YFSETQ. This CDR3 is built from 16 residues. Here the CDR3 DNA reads TGCGCCAGCAGCTTGGATGGGGGGGTCGGGATTACTGAAGCTTTCTTT. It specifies CASSLDGGVGITEAFF.

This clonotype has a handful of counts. The CDR3 DNA is TGTGCCAGTAGCACTGGGACTAGCGGGGGCGTCGGGGAGCTGTTTTTT. It yields the protein CASSTGTSGGVGELFF. This chain uses TRBV19 with TRBJ2-2; 14 bases map to TRBD2. Trimming at V came to 6 bases and at J to 7 bases, leaving 7 bases not matched to a gene. This CDR3 has 16 residues. CDR1 and CDR2 (germline): LNHDA, SQIVND (reference sequence).

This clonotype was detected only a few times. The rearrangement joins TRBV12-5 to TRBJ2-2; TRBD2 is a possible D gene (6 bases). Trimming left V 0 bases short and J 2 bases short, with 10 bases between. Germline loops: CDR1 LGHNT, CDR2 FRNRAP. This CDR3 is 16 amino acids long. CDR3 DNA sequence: TGTGCTAGTGGTTTGGTAGTTAGCGGTAACACCGGGGAGCTGTTTTTT. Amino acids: CASGLVVSGNTGELFF.

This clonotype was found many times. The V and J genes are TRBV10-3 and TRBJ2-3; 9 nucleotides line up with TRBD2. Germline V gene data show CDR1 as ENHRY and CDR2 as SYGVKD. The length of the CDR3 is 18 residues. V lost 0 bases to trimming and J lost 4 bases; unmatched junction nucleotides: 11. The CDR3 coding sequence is TGTGCCATCAGTGAGTCAGTGGCGGGGGGGCTTTGGTCAGATACGCAGTATTTT. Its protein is CAISESVAGGLWSDTQYF.

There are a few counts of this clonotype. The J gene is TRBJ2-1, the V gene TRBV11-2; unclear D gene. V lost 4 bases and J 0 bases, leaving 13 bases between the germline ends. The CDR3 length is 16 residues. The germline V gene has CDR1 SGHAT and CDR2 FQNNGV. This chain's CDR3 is CASSSGKGSSYNEQFF. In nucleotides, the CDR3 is TGTGCCAGCAGCTCCGGTAAGGGTAGCTCCTACAATGAGCAGTTCTTC.

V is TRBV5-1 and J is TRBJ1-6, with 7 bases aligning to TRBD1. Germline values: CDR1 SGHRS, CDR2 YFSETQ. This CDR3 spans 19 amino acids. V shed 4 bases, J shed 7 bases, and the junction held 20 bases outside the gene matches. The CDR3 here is CASSRGWGQTVTVNSPLHF. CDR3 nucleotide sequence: TGCGCCAGCAGCCGAGGGTGGGGACAGACTGTAACTGTGAATTCACCCCTCCACTTT.

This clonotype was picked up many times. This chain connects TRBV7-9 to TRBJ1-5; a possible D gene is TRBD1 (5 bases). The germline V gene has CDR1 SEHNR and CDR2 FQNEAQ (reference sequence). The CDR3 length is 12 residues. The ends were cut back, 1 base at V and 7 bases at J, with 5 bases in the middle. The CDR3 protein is CASSLDRQPQHF. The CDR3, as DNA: TGTGCCAGCAGCTTAGACAGGCAGCCCCAGCATTTT.

CDR3 in amino acids: CASSLVGKNTEAFF. The CDR3 DNA reads TGTGCCAGCAGTTTAGTCGGTAAGAACACTGAAGCTTTCTTT. V gene TRBV28 combines with J gene TRBJ1-1; D is uncertain. CDR1 is MDHEN, CDR2 SYDVKM, per germline. The CDR3 extends over 14 amino acids. V shed 2 bases and J shed 1 base, with 8 bases lying between them.

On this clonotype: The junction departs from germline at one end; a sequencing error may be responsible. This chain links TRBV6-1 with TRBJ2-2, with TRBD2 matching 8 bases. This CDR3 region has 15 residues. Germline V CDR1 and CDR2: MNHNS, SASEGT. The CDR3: CASSKAGVEAGELFF. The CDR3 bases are TGTGCCAGCAGTAAAGCGGGGGTCGAGGCCGGGGAGCTGTTTTTT.

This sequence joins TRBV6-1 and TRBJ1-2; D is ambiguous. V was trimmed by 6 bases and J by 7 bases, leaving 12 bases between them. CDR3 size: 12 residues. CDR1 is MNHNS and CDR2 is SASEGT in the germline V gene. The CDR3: CASRGTPGGYTF. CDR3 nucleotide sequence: TGTGCCAGCAGGGGAACCCCGGGTGGCTACACCTTC.

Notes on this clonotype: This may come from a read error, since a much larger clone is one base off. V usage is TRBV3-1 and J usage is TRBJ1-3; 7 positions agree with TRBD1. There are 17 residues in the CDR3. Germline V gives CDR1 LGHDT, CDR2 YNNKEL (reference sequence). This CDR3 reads CASSFSGGKVGGSTIYF. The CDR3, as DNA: TGTGCCAGCAGTTTTTCAGGGGGAAAAGTCGGTGGAAGCACCATATATTTT.

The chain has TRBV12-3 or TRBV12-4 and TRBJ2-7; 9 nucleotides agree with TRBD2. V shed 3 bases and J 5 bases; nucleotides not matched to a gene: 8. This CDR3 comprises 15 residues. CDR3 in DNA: TGTGCCAGCAGTTTCGGCGGGAGGGGTCAGGACGAGCAGTACTTC. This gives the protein CASSFGGRGQDEQYF.

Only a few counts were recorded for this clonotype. This CDR3 is CSAHSPGTSGGRSGNEQFF. As DNA, the CDR3 is TGCAGTGCTCATTCTCCCGGGACTAGCGGGGGGCGATCTGGCAATGAGCAGTTCTTC. The chain recombines TRBV20-1 with TRBJ2-1, with TRBD2 matching over 15 bases. This CDR3 is built from 19 residues. Trimming at V came to 5 bases and at J to 6 bases, leaving 17 bases not matched to a gene. The germline V gene has CDR1 DFQATT and CDR2 SNEGSKA (reference sequence).

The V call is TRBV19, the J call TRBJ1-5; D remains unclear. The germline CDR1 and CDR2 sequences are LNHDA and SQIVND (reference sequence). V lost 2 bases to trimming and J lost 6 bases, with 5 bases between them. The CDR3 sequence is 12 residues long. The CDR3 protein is CASSILGQPQHF. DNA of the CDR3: TGTGCCAGTAGTATACTCGGTCAGCCCCAGCATTTT.

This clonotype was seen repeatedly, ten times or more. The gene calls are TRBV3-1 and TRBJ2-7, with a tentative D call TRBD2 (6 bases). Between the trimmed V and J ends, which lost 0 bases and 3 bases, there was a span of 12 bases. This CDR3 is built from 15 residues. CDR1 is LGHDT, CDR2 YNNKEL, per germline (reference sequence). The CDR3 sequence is CASSQDLGGFYEQYF. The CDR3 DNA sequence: TGTGCCAGCAGCCAAGATCTCGGAGGGTTCTACGAGCAGTACTTC.

The CDR3: CSVSSGGTEAFF. In nucleotides, the CDR3 is TGCAGCGTTAGTTCAGGGGGAACTGAAGCTTTCTTT. The chain has TRBV29-1 and TRBJ1-1; TRBD1 agrees at 7 bases. Trimming cost V 5 bases and J 5 bases; bases outside gene matches: 5. Looked up from germline, CDR1 is SQVTM and CDR2 is ANQGSEA. This CDR3 comprises 12 residues.

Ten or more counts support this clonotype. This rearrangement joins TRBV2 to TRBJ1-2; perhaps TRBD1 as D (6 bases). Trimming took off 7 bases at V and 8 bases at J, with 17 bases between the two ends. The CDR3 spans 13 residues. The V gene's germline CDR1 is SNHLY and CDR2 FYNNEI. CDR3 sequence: CASKDRSWKGYTF. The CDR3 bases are TGTGCCAGCAAGGACAGATCTTGGAAAGGCTACACCTTC.

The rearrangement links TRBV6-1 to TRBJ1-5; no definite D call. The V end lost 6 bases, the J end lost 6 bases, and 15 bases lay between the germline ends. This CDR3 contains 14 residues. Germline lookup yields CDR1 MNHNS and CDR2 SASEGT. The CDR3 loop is CASRAAGIGQPQHF. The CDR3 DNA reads TGTGCCAGCAGAGCGGCGGGTATCGGTCAGCCCCAGCATTTT.